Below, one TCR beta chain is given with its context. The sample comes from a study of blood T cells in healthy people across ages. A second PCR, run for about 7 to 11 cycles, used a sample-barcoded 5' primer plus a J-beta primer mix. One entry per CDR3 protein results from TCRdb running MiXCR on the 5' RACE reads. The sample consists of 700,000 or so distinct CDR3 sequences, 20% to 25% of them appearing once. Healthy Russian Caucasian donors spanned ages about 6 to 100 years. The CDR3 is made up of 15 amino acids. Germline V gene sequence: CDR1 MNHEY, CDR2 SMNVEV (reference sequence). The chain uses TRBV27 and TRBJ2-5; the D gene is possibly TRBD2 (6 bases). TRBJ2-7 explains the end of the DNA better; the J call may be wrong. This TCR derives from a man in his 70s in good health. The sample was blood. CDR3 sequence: CASSPYRQAGGEQYF. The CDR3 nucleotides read TGTGCCAGCAGTCCCTACCGGCAAGCGGGTGGCGAGCAGTACTTC.